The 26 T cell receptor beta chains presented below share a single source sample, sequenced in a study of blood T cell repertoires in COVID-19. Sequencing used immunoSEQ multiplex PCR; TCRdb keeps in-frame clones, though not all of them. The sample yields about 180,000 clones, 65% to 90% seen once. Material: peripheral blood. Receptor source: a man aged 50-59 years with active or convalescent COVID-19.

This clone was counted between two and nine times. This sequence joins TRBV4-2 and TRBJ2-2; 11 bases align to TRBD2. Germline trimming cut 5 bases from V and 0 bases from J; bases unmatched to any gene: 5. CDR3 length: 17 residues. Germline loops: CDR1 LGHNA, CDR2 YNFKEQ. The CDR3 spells CASSVPGLAANTGELFF. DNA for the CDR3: TGTGCCAGCAGCGTACCGGGACTAGCGGCGAACACCGGGGAGCTGTTTTTT.

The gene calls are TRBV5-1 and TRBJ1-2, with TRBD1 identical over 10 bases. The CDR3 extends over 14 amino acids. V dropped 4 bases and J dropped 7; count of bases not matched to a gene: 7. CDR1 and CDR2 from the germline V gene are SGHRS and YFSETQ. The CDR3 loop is CASSTLGQGFGYTF. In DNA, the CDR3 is TGCGCCAGCAGCACCCTGGGACAGGGGTTTGGCTACACCTTC.

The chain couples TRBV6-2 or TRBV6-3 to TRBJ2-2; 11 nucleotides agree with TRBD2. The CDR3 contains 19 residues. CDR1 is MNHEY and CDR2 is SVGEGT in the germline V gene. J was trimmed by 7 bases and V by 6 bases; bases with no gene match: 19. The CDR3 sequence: CASSTSASLAGGPGGELFF. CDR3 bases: TGTGCCAGCAGCACCTCAGCGTCTTTAGCGGGGGGGCCTGGCGGGGAGCTGTTTTTT.

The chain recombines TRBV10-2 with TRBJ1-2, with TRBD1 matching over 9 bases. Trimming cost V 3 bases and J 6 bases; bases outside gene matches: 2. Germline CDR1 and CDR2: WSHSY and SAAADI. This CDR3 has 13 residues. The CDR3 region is CASSEQGADGYTF. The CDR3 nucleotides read TGCGCCAGCAGTGAACAGGGGGCCGATGGCTACACCTTC.

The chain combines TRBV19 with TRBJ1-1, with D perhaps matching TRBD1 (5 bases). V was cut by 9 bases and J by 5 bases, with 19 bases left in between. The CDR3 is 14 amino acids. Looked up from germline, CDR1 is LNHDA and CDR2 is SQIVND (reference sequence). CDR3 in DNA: TGTGCCAGCAAATTGGGGGGGGGTTCAACTGAAGCTTTCTTT. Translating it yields CASKLGGGSTEAFF.

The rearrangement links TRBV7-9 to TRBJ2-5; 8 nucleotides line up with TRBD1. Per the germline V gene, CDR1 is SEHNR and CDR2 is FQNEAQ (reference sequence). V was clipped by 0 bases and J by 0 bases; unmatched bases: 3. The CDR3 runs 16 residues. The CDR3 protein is CASSLATGDYQETQYF. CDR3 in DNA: TGTGCCAGCAGCTTAGCGACAGGGGACTACCAAGAGACCCAGTACTTC.

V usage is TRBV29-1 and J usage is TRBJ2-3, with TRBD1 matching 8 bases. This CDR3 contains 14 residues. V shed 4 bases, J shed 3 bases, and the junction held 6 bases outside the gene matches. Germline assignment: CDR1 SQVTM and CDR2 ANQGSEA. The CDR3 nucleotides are TGCAGCGTTGTTGGACAGGGCCGGACAGATACGCAGTATTTT. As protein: CSVVGQGRTDTQYF.

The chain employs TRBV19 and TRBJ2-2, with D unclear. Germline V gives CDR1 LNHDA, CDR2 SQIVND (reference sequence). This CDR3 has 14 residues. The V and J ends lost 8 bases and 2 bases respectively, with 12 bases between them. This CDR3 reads CASSWSDNTGELFF. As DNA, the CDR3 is TGTGCCAGTTCATGGTCAGATAACACCGGGGAGCTGTTTTTT.

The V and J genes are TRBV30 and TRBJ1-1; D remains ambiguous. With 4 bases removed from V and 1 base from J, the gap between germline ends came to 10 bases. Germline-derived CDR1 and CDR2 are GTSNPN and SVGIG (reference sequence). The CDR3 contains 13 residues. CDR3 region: CAWKPDTNTEAFF. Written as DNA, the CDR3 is TGTGCCTGGAAACCCGACACGAACACTGAAGCTTTCTTT.

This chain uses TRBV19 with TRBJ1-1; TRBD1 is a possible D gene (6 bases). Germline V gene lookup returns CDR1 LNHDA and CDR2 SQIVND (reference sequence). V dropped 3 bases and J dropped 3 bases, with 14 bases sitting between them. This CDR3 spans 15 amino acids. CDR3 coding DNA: TGTGCCAGTAGTATCACATATCACAGGGACACTGAAGCTTTCTTT. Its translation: CASSITYHRDTEAFF.

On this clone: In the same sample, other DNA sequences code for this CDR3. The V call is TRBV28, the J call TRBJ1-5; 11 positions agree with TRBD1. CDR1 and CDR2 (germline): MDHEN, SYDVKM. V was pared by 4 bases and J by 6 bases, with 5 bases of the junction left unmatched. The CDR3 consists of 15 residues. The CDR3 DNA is TGTGCCAGCAGTTCATCCGGGACAGGGGGTCAGCCCCAGCATTTT. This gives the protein CASSSSGTGGQPQHF.

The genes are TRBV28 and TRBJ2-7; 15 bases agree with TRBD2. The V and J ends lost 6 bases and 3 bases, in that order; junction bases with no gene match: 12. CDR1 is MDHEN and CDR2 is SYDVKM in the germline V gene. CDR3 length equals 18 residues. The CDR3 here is CASSPLGLAGGPSYEQYF. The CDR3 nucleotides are TGTGCCAGCAGCCCTCTTGGACTAGCGGGGGGGCCAAGCTACGAGCAGTACTTC.

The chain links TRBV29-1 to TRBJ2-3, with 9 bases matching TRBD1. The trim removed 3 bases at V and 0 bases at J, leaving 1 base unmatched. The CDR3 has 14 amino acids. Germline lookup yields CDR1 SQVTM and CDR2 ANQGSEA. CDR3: CSVDGTGSTDTQYF. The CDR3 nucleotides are TGCAGCGTTGACGGGACAGGGAGCACAGATACGCAGTATTTT.

The CDR3 nucleotides are TGTGCCAGCAGCCAATTGGGCTCCAACACTGAAGCTTTCTTT. Its translation: CASSQLGSNTEAFF. The chain uses TRBV14 and TRBJ1-1; no reliable D call. This CDR3 contains 14 residues. CDR1 and CDR2 from the germline V gene are SGHDN and FVKESK. The V end lost 2 bases, the J end lost 2 bases, and 9 bases lay between the germline ends.

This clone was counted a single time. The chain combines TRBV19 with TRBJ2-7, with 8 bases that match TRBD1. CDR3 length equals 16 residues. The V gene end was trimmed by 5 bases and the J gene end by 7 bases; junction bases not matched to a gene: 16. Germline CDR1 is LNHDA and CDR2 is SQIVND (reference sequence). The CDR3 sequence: CASSLQGAPYPGEQYF. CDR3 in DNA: TGTGCCAGTAGTCTCCAGGGGGCTCCTTACCCGGGGGAGCAGTACTTC.

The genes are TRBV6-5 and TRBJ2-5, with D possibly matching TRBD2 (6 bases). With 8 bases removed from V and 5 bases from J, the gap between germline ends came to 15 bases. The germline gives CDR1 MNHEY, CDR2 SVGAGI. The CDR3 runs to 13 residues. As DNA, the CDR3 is TGTGCCAGCGGAGGGACTCCTCGGGAGACCCAGTACTTC. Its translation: CASGGTPRETQYF.

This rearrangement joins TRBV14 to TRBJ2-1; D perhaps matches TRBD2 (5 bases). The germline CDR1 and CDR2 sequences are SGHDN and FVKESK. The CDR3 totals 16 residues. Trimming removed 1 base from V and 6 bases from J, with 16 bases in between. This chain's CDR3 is CASSQVGGLPPNEQFF. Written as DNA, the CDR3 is TGTGCCAGCAGCCAAGTAGGAGGACTTCCCCCCAATGAGCAGTTCTTC.

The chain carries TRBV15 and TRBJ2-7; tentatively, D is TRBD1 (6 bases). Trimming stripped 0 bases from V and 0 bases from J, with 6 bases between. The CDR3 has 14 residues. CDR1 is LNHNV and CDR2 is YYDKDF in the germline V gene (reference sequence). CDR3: CATSREDSSYEQYF. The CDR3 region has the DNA TGTGCCACCAGCAGAGAGGACAGCTCCTACGAGCAGTACTTC.

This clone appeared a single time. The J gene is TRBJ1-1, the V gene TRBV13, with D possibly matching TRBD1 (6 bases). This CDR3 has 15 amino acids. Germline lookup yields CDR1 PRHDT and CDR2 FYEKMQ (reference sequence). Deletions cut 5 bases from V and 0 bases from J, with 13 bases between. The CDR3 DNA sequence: TGTGCCAGCAGCGCGGCGGGGGCGATGAACACTGAAGCTTTCTTT. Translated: CASSAAGAMNTEAFF.

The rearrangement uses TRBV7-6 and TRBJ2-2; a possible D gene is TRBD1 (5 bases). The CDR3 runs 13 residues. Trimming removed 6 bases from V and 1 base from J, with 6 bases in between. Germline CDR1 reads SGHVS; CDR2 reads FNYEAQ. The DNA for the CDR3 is TGTGCCAGCAGTACAGGGAACACCGGGGAGCTGTTTTTT. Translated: CASSTGNTGELFF.

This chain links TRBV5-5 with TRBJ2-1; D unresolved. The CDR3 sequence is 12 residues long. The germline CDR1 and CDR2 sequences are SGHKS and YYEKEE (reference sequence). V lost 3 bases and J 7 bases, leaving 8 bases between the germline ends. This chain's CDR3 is CASSSPRNEQFF. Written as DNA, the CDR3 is TGTGCCAGCAGCTCCCCTAGGAATGAGCAGTTCTTC. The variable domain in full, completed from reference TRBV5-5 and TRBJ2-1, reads DAGVTQSPTHLIKTRGQQVTLRCSPISGHKSVSWYQQVLGQGPQFIFQYYEKEERGRGNFPDRFSARQFPNYSSELNVNALLLGDSALYLCASSSPRNEQFFGPGTRLTVL.

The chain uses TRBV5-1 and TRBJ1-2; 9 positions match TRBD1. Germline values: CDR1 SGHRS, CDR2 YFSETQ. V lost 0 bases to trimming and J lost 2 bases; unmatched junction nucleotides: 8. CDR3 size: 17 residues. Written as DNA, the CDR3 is TGCGCCAGCAGCTTGGGGGGCACGGGACAGGGAAACTATGGCTACACCTTC. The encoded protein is CASSLGGTGQGNYGYTF.

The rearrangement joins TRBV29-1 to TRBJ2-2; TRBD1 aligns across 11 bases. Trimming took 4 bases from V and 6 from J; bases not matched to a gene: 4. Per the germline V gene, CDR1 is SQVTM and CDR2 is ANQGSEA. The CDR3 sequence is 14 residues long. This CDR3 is CSVVGTGGPGELFF. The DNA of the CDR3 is TGCAGCGTTGTGGGGACAGGGGGGCCCGGGGAGCTGTTTTTT.

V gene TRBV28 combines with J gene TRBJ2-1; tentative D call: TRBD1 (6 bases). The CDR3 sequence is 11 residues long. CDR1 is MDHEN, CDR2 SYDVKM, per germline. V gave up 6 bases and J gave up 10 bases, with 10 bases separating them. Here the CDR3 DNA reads TGTGCCAGCAGCTACGACAGGGAGCAGTTCTTC. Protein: CASSYDREQFF.

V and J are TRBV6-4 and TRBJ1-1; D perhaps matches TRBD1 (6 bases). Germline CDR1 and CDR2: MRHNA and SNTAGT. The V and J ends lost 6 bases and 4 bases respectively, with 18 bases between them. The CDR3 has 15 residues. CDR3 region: CASSHRTDRGTEAFF. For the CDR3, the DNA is TGTGCCAGCAGCCATCGGACAGATAGGGGCACTGAAGCTTTCTTT.

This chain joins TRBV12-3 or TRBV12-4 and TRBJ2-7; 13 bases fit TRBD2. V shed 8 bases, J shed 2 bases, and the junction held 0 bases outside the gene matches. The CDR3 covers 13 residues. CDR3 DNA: TGTGCCAGCGGGACTAGCGGGACCTACGAGCAGTACTTC. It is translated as CASGTSGTYEQYF.